The present entry profiles one TCR beta chain with its context. The data originate from a study of T cell changes during pregnancy in multiple sclerosis. Sequenced by immunoSEQ multiplex PCR; TCRdb stores in-frame clones only, minus some. Of roughly 70,000 clones in the sample, 90% are singletons; the top ten hold around 1.5%. Source: peripheral blood, taken in the third trimester of pregnancy. The TCR comes from a female donor with multiple sclerosis, enrolled in a pregnancy study.

The CDR3: CASSPPLGSGDTQYF. In DNA, the CDR3 is TGTGCCAGCTCACCACCTCTGGGATCGGGGGATACGCAGTATTTT. This rearrangement joins TRBV18 to TRBJ2-3; possible D gene TRBD2, 5 bases. Trimming shortened V by 0 bases and J by 6 bases, and 13 bases separated the two germline ends. The CDR3 is 15 amino acids. The germline gives CDR1 KGHSH, CDR2 LQKENI.